Listed below are T cell receptor beta chains from one sample, sequenced in a study of blood T cell repertoires in COVID-19. Produced via immunoSEQ multiplex PCR; TCRdb's table is partial and in-frame only. The sample shows about 50,000 clones, approximately 85% of them seen only once. Sequencing was carried out using peripheral blood. The receptors originated from a woman aged 55-75 years with acute or convalescent COVID-19. The CDR3 runs from the conserved cysteine through the conserved F or W. A D gene is named only where the DNA matches it firmly. Size is stated for part of the rows, as once, few or many counts, or as a class when the clone is expanded.

V gene	J gene	clone size	D gene	CDR3 DNA	CDR3 protein
TRBV5-1	TRBJ1-2	NA	TRBD1	TGCGCCAGCAGCTTGGCAGGGGGCCAGAACTATGGCTACACCTTC	CASSLAGGQNYGYTF
TRBV19	TRBJ2-1	once	TRBD2	TGTGCCAGTAGTACCAATCTCAGAGCGGGAGTAGGCGATGAGCAGTTCTTC	CASSTNLRAGVGDEQFF
TRBV6-1	TRBJ2-1	NA	TRBD2	TGTGCCAGCAGTGAAGCGGGGGGGTCAGCCAATGAGCAGTTCTTC	CASSEAGGSANEQFF
TRBV5-5	TRBJ1-2	once	TRBD1	TGTGCCAGCAGCCTAAGGGACAGGGCGAACTATGGCTACACCTTC	CASSLRDRANYGYTF
TRBV20-1	TRBJ2-5	NA	NA	TGCAGTGCTAGTAACCCCGCCCTACAAGAGACCCAGTACTTC	CSASNPALQETQYF
TRBV6-1	TRBJ1-6	NA	TRBD1	TGTGCCAGCAGTGATGGGCAGGGGGGCAATTCACCCCTCCACTTT	CASSDGQGGNSPLHF
TRBV3-1/TRBV3-2	TRBJ2-1	NA	TRBD2	TGTGCCAGCAGCCACATAGCGGGAGGCAGATACAATGAGCAGTTCTTC	CASSHIAGGRYNEQFF
TRBV3-1/TRBV3-2	TRBJ2-1	NA	NA	TGTGCCAGCAGCCAAGATTCGTCCAATGAGCAGTTCTTC	CASSQDSSNEQFF
TRBV2	TRBJ1-5	NA	TRBD1	TGTGCCAGCAGTGGACAGGGGGTGAATCAGCCCCAGCATTTT	CASSGQGVNQPQHF
TRBV2	TRBJ1-1	NA	NA	TGTGCCAGCGAGGAATTCTGGGGCGGGAACACTGAAGCTTTCTTT	CASEEFWGGNTEAFF
TRBV7-9	TRBJ1-1	NA	TRBD1	TGTGCCAGCAGCCGGACAGGGGGAAAAACTGAAGCTTTCTTT	CASSRTGGKTEAFF
TRBV7-9	TRBJ2-2	once	TRBD1	TGTGCCAGCAGCCCACCGGGACAGGGGGTCCGCGGGGAGCTGTTTTTT	CASSPPGQGVRGELFF
TRBV7-9	TRBJ2-2	NA	TRBD1	TGTGCCAGCAGCTTGGGGACAGGGGTCACCGGGGAGCTGTTTTTT	CASSLGTGVTGELFF
TRBV18	TRBJ1-1	many	NA	TGTGCCAGCTCACCAATAAAGACAGACACTGAAGCTTTCTTT	CASSPIKTDTEAFF
TRBV19	TRBJ1-6	NA	TRBD1	TGTGCCAGTAGTATCGACCGGGACAGGGCACCCCTCCACTTT	CASSIDRDRAPLHF
TRBV5-1	TRBJ1-1	NA	TRBD1	TGCGCCAGCAGTCGAGGGGACAGGTGGAACACTGAAGCTTTCTTT	CASSRGDRWNTEAFF
TRBV28	TRBJ1-6	NA	NA	TGTGCCAGCCTGGAGGGGGGAGGGAGTCCTTCACCCCTCCACTTT	CASLEGGGSPSPLHF
TRBV9	TRBJ2-1	NA	TRBD2	TGTGCCAGCAGCTCCCACAGCGGGAGGGCCGACAATGAGCAGTTCTTC	CASSSHSGRADNEQFF
TRBV5-5	TRBJ2-6	NA	NA	TGTGCCAGCCGGCAGGGCCCCAGTTCAGGGGCCAACGTCCTGACTTTC	CASRQGPSSGANVLTF
TRBV6-5	TRBJ1-2	NA	NA	TGTGCCTCCCGCAGTGTTGCAGGGTATGGCTACACCTTC	CASRSVAGYGYTF
TRBV28	TRBJ1-1	NA	NA	TGTGCCAGCAGCCGAGGGGGTGCCCCTGAAGCTTTCTTT	CASSRGGAPEAFF
TRBV7-3	TRBJ2-3	NA	NA	TGTGCCAGCAGCTTAACGGCGACAGGCAGCACAGATACGCAGTATTTT	CASSLTATGSTDTQYF
TRBV2	TRBJ1-6	NA	NA	TGTGCCAGCAGTGAGAGGAGGACGACCTATAATTCACCCCTCCACTTT	CASSERRTTYNSPLHF
TRBV5-1	TRBJ1-2	NA	NA	TGCGCCAGCAGCTTGGAAGGGAGAGGTGGCTACACCTTC	CASSLEGRGGYTF
TRBV5-1	TRBJ1-1	NA	NA	TGCGCCAGCAGCTTGGACACCCCGATTAACACTGAAGCTTTCTTT	CASSLDTPINTEAFF
TRBV21-1	TRBJ2-4	NA	NA	TGTGCCAGCTTCGGTCGGCGCGCAGGGGGGAACATTCAGTACTTC	CASFGRRAGGNIQYF
TRBV7-9	TRBJ1-4	NA	NA	TGTGCCAGCAGCATGGGGCAGGCGGTGGAAAAACTGTTTTTT	CASSMGQAVEKLFF
TRBV3-1/TRBV3-2	TRBJ2-7	NA	NA	TGTGCCAGCAGCTTATCGGACGTGGAGGGTTACGAGCAGTACTTC	CASSLSDVEGYEQYF
TRBV4-2	TRBJ1-3	once	TRBD1	TGTGCCAGCAGCCAGCCGGGACAGAACTCTGGAAACACCATATATTTT	CASSQPGQNSGNTIYF
TRBV9	TRBJ2-2	NA	NA	TGTGCCAGCAGCGTAGACAGGATCACCGGGGAGCTGTTTTTT	CASSVDRITGELFF
TRBV24-1	TRBJ2-3	NA	TRBD2	TGTGCCACCAGTGACCCCCTGAAGAGCGGGGGGGCCCTTGGCACAGATACGCAGTATTTT	CATSDPLKSGGALGTDTQYF
TRBV2	TRBJ1-1	NA	TRBD1	TGTGCCAGCAGGGAACACAGGGGGCTGAACACTGAAGCTTTCTTT	CASREHRGLNTEAFF
TRBV7-2	TRBJ1-2	NA	NA	TGTGCCAGCAGCTTAATCCAAAACAGGAACTATGGCTACACCTTC	CASSLIQNRNYGYTF
TRBV19	TRBJ1-1	few	TRBD1	TGTGCCAGTAGTTTTTCTCCGGGACAGGGTATTACTGAAGCTTTCTTT	CASSFSPGQGITEAFF
TRBV27	TRBJ1-4	few	NA	TGTGCCAGCAGTTTTGCGGGGCCGAATGAAAAACTGTTTTTT	CASSFAGPNEKLFF
TRBV18	TRBJ1-3	NA	NA	TGTGCCAGCTCGGCCGGACTGGTCTCTGGAAACACCATATATTTT	CASSAGLVSGNTIYF
TRBV28	TRBJ1-3	once	NA	TGTGCCAGCAGATCTCAGGAGGACACCATATATTTT	CASRSQEDTIYF
TRBV5-5	TRBJ2-2	NA	NA	TGTGCCAGCAGCTTGGGTCAGGGGTTTTTCGGGGAGCTGTTTTTT	CASSLGQGFFGELFF
TRBV18	TRBJ1-4	NA	NA	TGTGCCAGCTCACCGGACCAGGGGATTAATGAAAAACTGTTTTTT	CASSPDQGINEKLFF
TRBV19	TRBJ1-2	few	TRBD1	TGTGCCAGTAACGGATTAGACAGGGCCCACTATGGCTACACCTTC	CASNGLDRAHYGYTF
TRBV6-5	TRBJ2-7	NA	NA	TGTGCCAGCAAAATAGAACAGGCGGAGTACTTC	CASKIEQAEYF